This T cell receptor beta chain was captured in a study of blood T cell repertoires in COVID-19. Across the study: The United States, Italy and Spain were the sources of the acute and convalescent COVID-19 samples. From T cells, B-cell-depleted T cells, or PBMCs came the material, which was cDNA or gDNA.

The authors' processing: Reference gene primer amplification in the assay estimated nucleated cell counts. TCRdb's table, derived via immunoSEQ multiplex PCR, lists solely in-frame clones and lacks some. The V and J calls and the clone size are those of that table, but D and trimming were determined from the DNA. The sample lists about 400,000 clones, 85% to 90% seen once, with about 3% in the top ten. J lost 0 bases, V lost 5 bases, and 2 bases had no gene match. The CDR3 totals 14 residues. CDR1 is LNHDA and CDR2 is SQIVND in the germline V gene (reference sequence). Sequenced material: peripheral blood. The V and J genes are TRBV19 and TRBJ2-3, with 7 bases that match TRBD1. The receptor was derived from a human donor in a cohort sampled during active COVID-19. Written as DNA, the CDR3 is TGTGCCAGTAGTGACAGGGAGAGCACAGATACGCAGTATTTT. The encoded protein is CASSDRESTDTQYF. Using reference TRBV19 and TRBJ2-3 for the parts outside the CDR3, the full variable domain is DGGITQSPKYLFRKEGQNVTLSCEQNLNHDAMYWYRQDPGQGLRLIYYSQIVNDFQKGDIAEGYSVSREKKESFPLTVTSAQKNPTAFYLCASSDRESTDTQYFGPGTRLTVL.